This TCR beta chain was sequenced in a study of blood T cell repertoires in COVID-19. Study at large: The analysed material was cDNA or gDNA that came from T cells, B-cell-depleted T cells, or PBMCs.

The CDR3 is 16 amino acids. Germline CDR1 reads MNHEY; CDR2 reads SMNVEV (reference sequence). V lost 6 bases and J lost 2, with 19 bases in between. Per the study methods: Using reference gene primer amplification, nucleated cell counts were estimated. The method was immunoSEQ multiplex PCR; TCRdb's version includes in-frame clones alone and lacks a portion of them. The V and J calls and the clone size are those of that table, but D and trimming were determined from the DNA. The sample comprises over 75,000 clones, approximately 87% of which are singletons, and approximately 1.5% rests with the top ten.

J is TRBJ1-1 and V is TRBV27; TRBD1 is a possible D gene (5 bases). This receptor was taken from a human donor with active COVID-19. The donor label of this sample is uncertain. Sequencing was performed on peripheral blood. The chain's CDR3 is CASSQFGHSRNTEAFF. The CDR3 DNA reads TGTGCCAGCAGCCAATTTGGACATAGCCGAAACACTGAAGCTTTCTTT.